A single sample is the source of the 20 T cell receptor beta chains below, sequenced in a study of radiotherapy plus CTLA-4 blockade in lung cancer. Produced via immunoSEQ multiplex PCR; TCRdb's table is partial and in-frame only. Among about 53,000 clones listed, about four fifths were seen once. The input for sequencing was peripheral blood, taken from a patient treated with radiotherapy plus ipilimumab. These receptor sequences come from a human donor with non-small cell lung cancer whose response to radiotherapy plus ipilimumab could not be evaluated.

V and J are TRBV7-9 and TRBJ2-1; 9 bases map to TRBD2. Germline trimming cut 8 bases from V and 8 bases from J; bases unmatched to any gene: 10. Germline values: CDR1 SEHNR, CDR2 FQNEAQ (reference sequence). The CDR3 has 14 residues. The chain's CDR3 is CASSPPSGTDEQFF. In DNA, the CDR3 is TGTGCCAGCTCCCCCCCTAGCGGGACAGATGAGCAGTTCTTC.

This sequence joins TRBV5-1 and TRBJ1-1; tentatively, D is TRBD1 (5 bases). This CDR3 is 13 amino acids long. Trimming left V 5 bases short and J 2 bases short, with 10 bases between. Germline CDR1 is SGHRS and CDR2 is YFSETQ. The CDR3: CASRADTNTEAFF. The CDR3 DNA sequence: TGCGCCAGCAGGGCGGACACAAACACTGAAGCTTTCTTT.

V and J are TRBV6-5 and TRBJ1-1; TRBD1 aligns across 7 bases. Germline V lookup: CDR1 MNHEY, CDR2 SVGAGI. V shed 6 bases, J shed 0 bases, and the junction held 7 bases outside the gene matches. The CDR3 runs 15 residues. CDR3 nucleotides: TGTGCCAGCAGGGATTCCGGGACAGTGAACACTGAAGCTTTCTTT. This gives the protein CASRDSGTVNTEAFF.

The chain is built from TRBV7-6 and TRBJ2-2; D is perhaps TRBD1 (5 bases). V was trimmed by 8 bases and J by 2 bases, leaving 6 bases between them. Germline V lookup: CDR1 SGHVS, CDR2 FNYEAQ. The CDR3 spans 12 residues. The CDR3 DNA reads as TGTGCCAGCCAGGGCAACACCGGGGAGCTGTTTTTT. It is translated as CASQGNTGELFF.

The rearrangement uses TRBV28 and TRBJ1-1; 7 nucleotides line up with TRBD1. With 6 bases clipped from V and 1 base from J, the junction kept 11 bases outside the gene matches. In germline, CDR1 is MDHEN, CDR2 SYDVKM. The CDR3 is 16 amino acids. The CDR3 coding sequence is TGTGCCAGCAGCCGTCGTCTGGGACAGAAGAACACTGAAGCTTTCTTT. As protein: CASSRRLGQKNTEAFF.

This rearrangement joins TRBV27 to TRBJ1-1, with 10 bases matching TRBD1. V trimming: 5 bases; J trimming: 5 bases; junction bases outside the gene matches: 17. The CDR3 extends over 18 amino acids. The germline gives CDR1 MNHEY, CDR2 SMNVEV (reference sequence). The CDR3 protein is CASSPSGTGAPKETEAFF. CDR3 coding DNA: TGTGCCAGCAGTCCTTCCGGGACAGGGGCGCCTAAAGAGACTGAAGCTTTCTTT.

The rearrangement links TRBV30 to TRBJ2-2; 12 bases match TRBD2. The germline V gene has CDR1 GTSNPN and CDR2 SVGIG (reference sequence). With V trimmed by 7 bases and J by 7 bases, 10 bases remained unmatched. This CDR3 is 15 amino acids long. The chain's CDR3 is CASDASGRDGGELFF. CDR3 sequence (DNA): TGTGCCTCCGACGCTAGCGGGAGGGATGGCGGGGAGCTGTTTTTT.

CDR3 DNA: TGTGCCAGCAGCTTAGGGGAGTCCTACGAGCAGTACTTC. It yields the protein CASSLGESYEQYF. The rearrangement links TRBV11-2 to TRBJ2-7; maybe TRBD2 (5 bases). Germline V CDR1 and CDR2: SGHAT, FQNNGV. The CDR3 length is 13 residues. Between the trimmed V and J ends, which lost 1 base and 1 base, there was a span of 5 bases.

There are a few counts of this clone. The chain recombines TRBV2 with TRBJ2-4; tentatively, D is TRBD1 (5 bases). The CDR3 runs to 16 residues. Trimming removed 2 bases at V and 3 bases at J, with 14 bases between. Germline CDR1 is SNHLY and CDR2 is FYNNEI. CDR3 nucleotides: TGTGCCAGCAGTGAAACGTCGGACACATTCAAAAACATTCAGTACTTC. Its translation is CASSETSDTFKNIQYF. The variable domain in full, completed from reference TRBV2 and TRBJ2-4, reads EPEVTQTPSHQVTQMGQEVILRCVPISNHLYFYWYRQILGQKVEFLVSFYNNEISEKSEIFDDQFSVERPDGSNFTLKIRSTKLEDSAMYFCASSETSDTFKNIQYFGAGTRLSVL.

The chain uses TRBV5-4 and TRBJ2-1; perhaps TRBD2 as D (5 bases). The CDR3 contains 15 residues. Germline CDR1 reads SGHNT; CDR2 reads YYREEE (reference sequence). Between the trimmed V and J ends, which lost 4 bases and 0 bases, there was a span of 11 bases. CDR3 DNA: TGTGCCAGCAGCGGCGTTGGGAGCTCCTACAATGAGCAGTTCTTC. Protein sequence: CASSGVGSSYNEQFF.

The chain recombines TRBV5-6 with TRBJ1-4; D is unclear. The germline gives CDR1 SGHDT, CDR2 YYEEEE. CDR3 length: 16 residues. Trimming removed 7 bases at V and 5 bases at J, with 21 bases between. The CDR3 DNA reads as TGTGCCAGCTCCTACCTCCCAACCTCCCCAAATGAAAAACTGTTTTTT. Translated, it gives CASSYLPTSPNEKLFF.

This clone was found a few times. The chain recombines TRBV7-2 with TRBJ2-2, with 7 positions matching TRBD2. The trim removed 3 bases at V and 1 base at J, leaving 14 bases unmatched. This CDR3 contains 19 residues. Germline CDR1 reads SGHTA; CDR2 reads FQGNSA. CDR3 nucleotide sequence: TGTGCCAGCAGCTTTAGTATTCCCACGGGACTAATGAACACCGGGGAGCTGTTTTTT. As protein: CASSFSIPTGLMNTGELFF.

The chain recombines TRBV7-2 with TRBJ2-5, with 8 nucleotides matching TRBD2. This CDR3 region has 16 residues. Germline CDR1 and CDR2: SGHTA and FQGNSA. Trimming removed 5 bases from V and 3 bases from J; junction bases left unmatched: 11. The CDR3, as DNA: TGTGCCAGCAGCCCATCGTGGCTAGCGGGTAAAGAGACCCAGTACTTC. It is translated as CASSPSWLAGKETQYF.

The chain recombines TRBV7-9 with TRBJ1-1; 7 positions agree with TRBD1. Germline V gene sequence: CDR1 SEHNR, CDR2 FQNEAQ (reference sequence). The CDR3 extends over 15 amino acids. V lost 1 base to trimming and J lost 10 bases; unmatched junction nucleotides: 12. For the CDR3, the DNA is TGTGCCAGCAGCTTAGACAACAGGGGCCCCGAGGGAGCTTTCTTT. Its translation: CASSLDNRGPEGAFF.

The chain couples TRBV5-1 to TRBJ2-5; possibly TRBD1 for D (6 bases). The V end was cut by 1 base, the J end by 1 base, with 17 bases between. The CDR3 has 17 amino acids. The germline V gene encodes CDR1 SGHRS and CDR2 YFSETQ. For the CDR3, the DNA is TGCGCCAGCAGCTTGAATCCCGGGACAACCGTCCAAGAGACCCAGTACTTC. Its translation: CASSLNPGTTVQETQYF.

The chain uses TRBV5-6 and TRBJ1-2; 7 positions match TRBD1. The V segment lost 4 bases and the J segment 2 bases; nucleotides outside the gene matches: 5. The length of the CDR3 is 14 residues. The germline V gene has CDR1 SGHDT and CDR2 YYEEEE. The CDR3 region has the DNA TGTGCCAGCAGCCGCGGACAGGAGAACTATGGCTACACCTTC. Translation gives CASSRGQENYGYTF.

The chain uses TRBV5-1 and TRBJ2-1, with D hard to call. V was shortened by 0 bases and J by 5 bases, with 9 bases between the two germline ends. The CDR3 is 14 residues long. Germline values: CDR1 SGHRS, CDR2 YFSETQ. The CDR3 is CASSLAPVDNEQFF. CDR3 coding DNA: TGCGCCAGCAGCTTGGCCCCCGTAGACAATGAGCAGTTCTTC.

The CDR3 DNA is TGTGCCAGTAGCTCGAGGGGGCGAGATGAGCAGTTCTTC. Its protein is CASSSRGRDEQFF. V gene TRBV19 combines with J gene TRBJ2-1, with TRBD1 identical over 7 bases. V gave up 6 bases and J gave up 8 bases; unmatched junction bases: 7. Germline V lookup: CDR1 LNHDA, CDR2 SQIVND (reference sequence). The CDR3 covers 13 residues.

The chain has TRBV7-2 and TRBJ1-3; D perhaps matches TRBD1 (6 bases). Germline V gene lookup returns CDR1 SGHTA and CDR2 FQGNSA. V gave up 2 bases and J gave up 0 bases, with 17 bases separating them. CDR3 length: 18 residues. Written as DNA, the CDR3 is TGTGCCAGCAGCTTACCAATAGACGACAGGTCCTCTGGAAACACCATATATTTT. The encoded protein is CASSLPIDDRSSGNTIYF.

The J gene is TRBJ1-5, the V gene TRBV19; perhaps TRBD1 as D (6 bases). Trimming shortened V by 3 bases and J by 7 bases, and 13 bases separated the two germline ends. This CDR3 is 14 amino acids long. Germline loops: CDR1 LNHDA, CDR2 SQIVND (reference sequence). The CDR3 bases are TGTGCCAGTAGTATTGCGGGGGCGAAACAGCCCCAGCATTTT. Amino acids: CASSIAGAKQPQHF.